At least ten counts were recorded for the clone carrying this T cell receptor (beta chain). Its matching antigen is unknown. Sample time point: pre-sensitization, week 0. Treatment in this sample: therapeutic diphenylcyclopropenone sensitization with weekly scalp DPC. The CDR3 runs 15 residues. The V gene's germline CDR1 is MGHDK and CDR2 SYGVNS. V gave up 6 bases and J gave up 0 bases; unmatched junction bases: 5. The entry originates in a study of human T cells and chemical hapten exposure. Study at large: Each patient's scalp received weekly diphenylcyclopropenone throughout the approximately 25-week study. The patient population, which was mostly female, had alopecia areata, totalis or universalis.

Authors' data handling: Counting gave a median of around 100,000 TCRs per sample, with values ranging from roughly 20,000 to 750,000. TCRdb fed the RACE reads into MiXCR, producing one record per CDR3 protein. The V and J calls reflect TCRdb's pipeline rather than the authors' work. Of some 250,000 distinct CDR3 sequences in the sample, approximately 7.5% were seen once. Study-wide findings and caveats: Donors in the study had alopecia, meaning their immune response may differ from healthy people's.

The chain combines TRBV25-1 with TRBJ1-5; 7 bases match TRBD1. The material was whole blood, obtained in connection with sensitization to the hapten diphenylcyclopropenone (DPC). The receptor comes from a man younger than 30 with alopecia areata. Some clones in this sample may be carry-over from other donors' samples. The CDR3 reads CASSAQGDSNQPQHF. CDR3 bases: TGTGCCAGCAGCGCTCAGGGGGATAGCAATCAGCCCCAGCATTTT.